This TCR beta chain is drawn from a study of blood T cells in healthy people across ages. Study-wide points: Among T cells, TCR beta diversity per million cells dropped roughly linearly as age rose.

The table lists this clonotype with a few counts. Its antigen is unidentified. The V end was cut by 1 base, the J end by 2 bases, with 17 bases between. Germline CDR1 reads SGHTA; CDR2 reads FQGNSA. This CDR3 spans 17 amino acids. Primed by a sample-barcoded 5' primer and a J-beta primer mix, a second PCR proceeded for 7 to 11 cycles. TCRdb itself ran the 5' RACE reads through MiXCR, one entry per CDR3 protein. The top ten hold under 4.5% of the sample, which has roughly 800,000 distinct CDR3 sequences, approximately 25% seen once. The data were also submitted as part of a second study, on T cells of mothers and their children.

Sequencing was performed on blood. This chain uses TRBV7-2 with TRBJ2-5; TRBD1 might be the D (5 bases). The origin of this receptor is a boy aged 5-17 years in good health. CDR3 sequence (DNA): TGTGCCAGCAGCTTAGGCCCAGGGCCGGGCCCTCAAGAGACCCAGTACTTC. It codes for CASSLGPGPGPQETQYF.